This T cell receptor (beta chain) was obtained from a study of shared clonotypes between healthy human individuals. Whole-study findings and limits: The generation probabilities recorded for non-shared clonotypes fell below those of clonotypes shared by all four donors. Generally, estimated richness proved larger in naive subsets than it did in memory subsets.

The input for sorted-subset replicate PCRs was around 0.2 ug DNA, around 27,000 T cell genomes. The table came from immunoSEQ multiplex PCR; TCRdb's copy has only in-frame clones and leaves some out. The sample holds a few hundred thousand clones, around 95% seen once. In regard to this clone: The target antigen is unknown.

Cells designated naive CD8 were CD45RO-negative and were positively selected for CCR7, with terminally differentiated effector memory CD45RA+ cells excluded. Donors included only healthy HIV-negative adults lacking recent acute infections or vaccinations. Germline-derived CDR1 and CDR2 are PRHDT and FYEKMQ (reference sequence). V was shortened by 6 bases and J by 0 bases, with 9 bases between the two germline ends. This CDR3 has 14 residues. The sequencing sample was made of naive CD8+ T cells sorted from blood. The gene calls are TRBV13 and TRBJ2-4, with a tentative D call TRBD2 (6 bases). The receptor's source is a woman under 40 in good health. CDR3: CASRPGLAKNIQYF. CDR3 bases: TGTGCCAGCAGGCCGGGACTAGCCAAAAACATTCAGTACTTC.